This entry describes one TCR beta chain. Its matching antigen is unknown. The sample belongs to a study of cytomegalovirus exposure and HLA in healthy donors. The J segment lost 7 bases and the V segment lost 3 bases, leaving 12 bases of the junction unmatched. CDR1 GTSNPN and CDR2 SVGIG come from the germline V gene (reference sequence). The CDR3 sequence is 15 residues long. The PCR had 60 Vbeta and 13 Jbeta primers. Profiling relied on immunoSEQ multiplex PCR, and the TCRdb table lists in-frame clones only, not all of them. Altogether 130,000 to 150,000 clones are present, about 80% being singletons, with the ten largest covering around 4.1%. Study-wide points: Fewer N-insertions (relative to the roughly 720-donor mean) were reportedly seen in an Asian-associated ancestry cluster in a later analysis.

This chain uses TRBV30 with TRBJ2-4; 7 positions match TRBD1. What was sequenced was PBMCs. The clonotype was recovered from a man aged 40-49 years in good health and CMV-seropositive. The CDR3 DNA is TGTGCCTGGAGCCCTCTTGACAGGGATCGGAACATTCAGTACTTC. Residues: CAWSPLDRDRNIQYF.